The present entry profiles one T cell receptor (beta chain) with its context. This clone turned up a few times. What this receptor recognizes is not known. The input lacks base qualities; no much larger clone sits a single base away. TCRbeta CDR3 regions were amplified from genomic DNA by means of the immunoSEQ Assay, a bias-controlled multiplex PCR. In the authors' own workflow: The number of nucleated cells in each sample was estimated from the amplification of reference gene primers within the assay. To quantify the absolute abundance of each unique TCRbeta CDR3 rearrangement, sequence reads were collapsed and filtered. For each sample, productive Simpson clonality was calculated by taking the square root of Simpson's diversity index across productive rearrangements. TCRdb mirrors the immuneACCESS table, restricted to in-frame sequences. Some clones are absent from its copies; in checked studies, under half trace to an unresolved V gene, and the reason for the others is unknown. Clone size and V and J calls were adopted from that table, with D and trimming inferred from the DNA. Present in this sample are 160,000 or so clones, around four fifths of which were seen just once. The ten largest account for approximately 19% of the sample.

Each collaborating institution followed its own protocols to collect whole blood in K2EDTA tubes. For TCRbeta analysis, collaborator samples were shipped as frozen whole blood, as isolated PBMCs, or as DNA extracted from either sample type. The data belong to a study of blood T cell repertoires in COVID-19 (dated by TCRdb to the early 2020s). Looking at the study overall: Samples covering the acute and convalescent phases of COVID-19 were provided by collaborators in the United States, Italy and Spain. A de-identified subject ID, COVID-19 status, age in years and sex were almost always included in the sample metadata. Where HLA class I and class II types were available, the types were taken from metadata supplied by the sample provider, not from assay-based typing. Subjects who had been exposed to COVID-19, were actively infected with it, or had recovered from it provided the deeply sampled blood TCRbeta repertoires that made up the dataset. Samples came from the ongoing ImmuneRACE study (first 160 participants) plus 1,254 subjects from 6 global collaborators. The material from the prospective study consisted of cDNA or gDNA derived from T cells, B-cell-depleted T cells, or PBMCs. A freely available public database, intended as a resource for researchers studying the immune response to SARS-CoV-2, is where the repertoires were released. General conclusions and limits of the study: Clinical and demographic metadata were provided uncurated, with the amount varying by source and participant.

V trim: 0 bases; J trim: 4 bases; unmatched bases: 1. Including the terminal cysteine and phenylalanine, the CDR3 comprises 15 residues. Kept here is only the CDR3 DNA, which spans 45 bases and is read in frame from base 1. Per the germline V gene, MNHNS is the CDR1 and SASEGT is the CDR2. The chain joins TRBV6-1 to TRBJ2-3, and 10 junction bases match TRBD2. The sample consisted of peripheral blood. The TCR was taken from an elderly woman with acute or convalescent COVID-19. This receptor has the CDR3 CASSEASGGPDTQYF. The DNA sequence is given as TGTGCCAGCAGTGAAGCTAGCGGGGGGCCAGATACGCAGTATTTT.